Below are 19 T cell receptor beta chains sequenced from a single sample in a study of T cells in Graves' hyperthyroidism and ophthalmopathy (dated by TCRdb to about 2019). The method was multiplex PCR. Reads for this sample came from an Illumina HiSeq 2000. Amplification of TCR beta CDR3 regions was carried out from RNA transcripts. For the first round of RT-PCR on the TCR CDR3, the HTBI primer set was used together with the Qiagen OneStep RT-PCR kit. TCRdb redid the processing of the public reads, applying fastp at Q25 and MiXCR, and retained in-frame beta chains. Duplicate CDR3 protein sequences are folded into a single record with the most common DNA and genes. Counted in this sample were hundreds of thousands of distinct CDR3 sequences; around a sixth of them appeared once. The top ten constitute over 7.5% of the sample. Source material: blood. The source of these receptors is a woman under 30 with Graves' hyperthyroidism.

This clonotype was seen repeatedly, ten times or more. The J gene is TRBJ2-1, the V gene TRBV20-1; no clear D. V gave up 3 bases and J gave up 0 bases, with 6 bases separating them. This CDR3 has 13 residues. Germline loops: CDR1 DFQATT, CDR2 SNEGSKA (reference sequence). CDR3 nucleotides: TGCAGTGCTAGCGGCGGCTCCTACAATGAGCAGTTCTTC. Its translation: CSASGGSYNEQFF.

V and J are TRBV9 and TRBJ1-2; D may be TRBD1 (5 bases). Trimming shortened V by 3 bases and J by 4 bases, and 19 bases separated the two germline ends. The CDR3 is made up of 16 amino acids. Germline CDR1 reads SGDLS; CDR2 reads YYNGEE. The CDR3 spells CASSGGTLPGGYGYTF. CDR3 bases: TGTGCCAGCAGCGGGGGCACACTCCCCGGTGGCTATGGCTACACCTTC.

This clonotype was counted at least ten times. The chain employs TRBV3-1 and TRBJ2-3, with 8 bases identical to TRBD2. The CDR3 consists of 16 residues. Germline CDR1 and CDR2: LGHDT and YNNKEL (reference sequence). The junction had 5 bases not matched to a gene; V was cut back by 3 bases and J by 0 bases. CDR3 in amino acids: CASSHDLAGSTDTQYF. CDR3 coding DNA: TGTGCCAGCAGCCATGACTTAGCGGGAAGCACAGATACGCAGTATTTT.

The chain recombines TRBV2 with TRBJ1-2, with 12 bases that match TRBD1. V lost 7 bases and J lost 0; bases outside the gene matches: 9. This CDR3 has 17 residues. Per the germline V gene, CDR1 is SNHLY and CDR2 is FYNNEI. The chain's CDR3 is CASKAGTGGAANYGYTF. The CDR3 DNA reads as TGTGCCAGCAAAGCTGGGACAGGGGGCGCCGCTAACTATGGCTACACCTTC.

Ten or more counts support this clonotype. The chain links TRBV20-1 to TRBJ2-3; TRBD2 agrees at 10 bases. The CDR3 runs 15 residues. Losses at the gene ends were 5 bases for V and 6 bases for J; bases not matched to a gene: 11. Germline CDR1 and CDR2: DFQATT and SNEGSKA (reference sequence). As DNA, the CDR3 is TGCAGTGCTCGTCTCACTAGCGGGAAGTGGGATACGCAGTATTTT. It specifies CSARLTSGKWDTQYF.

In the case of this clonotype: This could be a read error, since a much larger clone is one nucleotide away. The CDR3 DNA sequence: TGTGCCAGCAAAACCCACGGGGGCTACGAGCAGTACTTC. Amino acid sequence: CASKTHGGYEQYF. This chain connects TRBV6-1 to TRBJ2-7; a weak D match, TRBD2 (6 bases). Germline lookup yields CDR1 MNHNS and CDR2 SASEGT. The CDR3 spans 13 residues. Trimming removed 7 bases at V and 3 bases at J, with 13 bases between.

This clonotype was counted many times. The rearrangement uses TRBV20-1 and TRBJ1-1, with 7 bases identical to TRBD1. CDR3 size: 14 residues. The germline CDR1 and CDR2 sequences are DFQATT and SNEGSKA (reference sequence). J gave up 5 bases and V 5 bases, and 11 bases lay outside the gene matches. The CDR3 nucleotides read TGCAGTGCTTTTTCGACAGGGAGGGGAACTGAAGCTTTCTTT. Protein product: CSAFSTGRGTEAFF.

This clonotype was detected many times. V and J are TRBV12-3 or TRBV12-4 and TRBJ1-3; no reliable D call. The CDR3 totals 13 residues. V lost 1 base, J lost 7 bases, and 8 bases lay in between. The DNA of the CDR3 is TGTGCCAGCAGTTTAGGTCCCCCGAACACCATATATTTT. Its protein product is CASSLGPPNTIYF.

In its sample, this clonotype was seen many times. The chain carries TRBV5-1 and TRBJ2-1; 7 bases map to TRBD2. Germline V lookup: CDR1 SGHRS, CDR2 YFSETQ. The CDR3 length is 15 residues. Trimming at V came to 1 base and at J to 4 bases, leaving 5 bases not matched to a gene. DNA for the CDR3: TGCGCCAGCAGCTTGTTTGCGGGAGTATACAATGAGCAGTTCTTC. This codes for CASSLFAGVYNEQFF. The full variable domain, rest sourced from reference TRBV5-1 and TRBJ2-1, is KAGVTQTPRYLIKTRGQQVTLSCSPISGHRSVSWYQQTPGQGLQFLFEYFSETQRNKGNFPGRFSGRQFSNSRSEMNVSTLELGDSALYLCASSLFAGVYNEQFFGPGTRLTVL.

This clonotype was picked up many times. J is TRBJ1-5 and V is TRBV20-1, with D possibly matching TRBD1 (5 bases). Trimming took 5 bases from V and 5 from J, leaving 10 bases between them. CDR1 and CDR2 from the germline V gene are DFQATT and SNEGSKA (reference sequence). The CDR3 has 12 residues. The CDR3 sequence is CSAEGQDQPQHF. DNA of the CDR3: TGCAGTGCTGAGGGGCAGGATCAGCCCCAGCATTTT.

This clonotype was found many times. V usage is TRBV10-3 and J usage is TRBJ1-2, with D unresolved. Germline values: CDR1 ENHRY, CDR2 SYGVKD. Trimming took off 4 bases at V and 3 bases at J, with 9 bases between the two ends. The CDR3 runs 13 residues. The CDR3 DNA follows: TGTGCCATCAGTGTGAGTACGGACTATGGCTACACCTTC. This gives the protein CAISVSTDYGYTF.

This clonotype was found many times. The chain combines TRBV5-5 with TRBJ2-3, with 7 nucleotides matching TRBD1. The junction had 3 bases not matched to a gene; V was cut back by 5 bases and J by 0 bases. In germline, CDR1 is SGHKS, CDR2 YYEKEE (reference sequence). The length of the CDR3 is 14 residues. This CDR3 is CASRGQSSTDTQYF. The CDR3 DNA is TGTGCCAGCAGGGGACAGTCTAGCACAGATACGCAGTATTTT.

This clonotype appeared many times. The chain employs TRBV18 and TRBJ2-7, with 10 bases aligning to TRBD1. V shed 6 bases and J 5 bases; nucleotides not matched to a gene: 7. The CDR3 sequence is 14 residues long. Germline-derived CDR1 and CDR2 are KGHSH and LQKENI. CDR3 in DNA: TGTGCCAGCTCCAAAGACAGGGGGCGCGACGAGCAGTACTTC. Translated: CASSKDRGRDEQYF.

Ten or more counts support this clonotype. The chain couples TRBV5-1 to TRBJ2-7; D is tentatively TRBD1 or TRBD2 (5 bases each). This CDR3 spans 15 amino acids. The ends were cut back, 6 bases at V and 3 bases at J, with 19 bases in the middle. Per germline, CDR1 SGHRS and CDR2 YFSETQ. The CDR3 sequence: CASKEGSTTHYEQYF. CDR3 bases: TGCGCCAGCAAAGAGGGGTCCACCACCCACTACGAGCAGTACTTC.

This clonotype was recorded at least ten times. The rearrangement links TRBV7-2 to TRBJ1-1; D unclear. CDR3 size: 13 residues. Germline V gene sequence: CDR1 SGHTA, CDR2 FQGNSA. V shed 5 bases and J shed 7 bases, with 14 bases lying between them. The CDR3 reads CASSIRGRYEAFF. The CDR3 coding sequence is TGTGCCAGCAGCATCAGAGGACGGTATGAAGCTTTCTTT.

This chain uses TRBV27 with TRBJ1-6; D is perhaps TRBD1 (6 bases). The CDR3 spans 16 residues. V lost 5 bases to trimming and J lost 3 bases, with 14 bases between them. CDR1 MNHEY and CDR2 SMNVEV come from the germline V gene (reference sequence). CDR3: CASSPRGAVYNSPLHF. The CDR3 DNA sequence: TGTGCCAGCAGTCCCCGGGGGGCGGTCTATAATTCACCCCTCCACTTT.

This clonotype was detected ten times or more. CDR3 region: CSARDGGPAFDDEAFF. CDR3 coding DNA: TGCAGTGCTAGAGATGGAGGTCCGGCGTTTGATGATGAAGCTTTCTTT. The chain is built from TRBV20-1 and TRBJ1-1, with D unresolved. V was shortened by 0 bases and J by 7 bases, with 21 bases between the two germline ends. Germline V CDR1 and CDR2: DFQATT, SNEGSKA (reference sequence). This CDR3 region has 16 residues.

This clonotype has a count of ten or more. V usage is TRBV10-1 and J usage is TRBJ1-1, with 8 bases fitting TRBD1. The CDR3 spans 13 residues. Germline CDR1 reads WNHNN; CDR2 reads SYGVQD (reference sequence). J was trimmed by 4 bases and V by 6 bases; bases with no gene match: 4. In DNA form, the CDR3 reads TGCGCCAGCAGCCCTGACAGGGGCACTGAAGCTTTCTTT. Encoded protein: CASSPDRGTEAFF.

This CDR3 reads CSARAGTGGDGYTF. The CDR3 coding sequence is TGCAGTGCTAGAGCCGGGACAGGGGGCGATGGCTACACCTTC. V and J are TRBV20-1 and TRBJ1-2; 12 nucleotides line up with TRBD1. This CDR3 comprises 14 residues. V trimming: 1 base; J trimming: 6 bases; junction bases outside the gene matches: 3. Germline CDR1 is DFQATT and CDR2 is SNEGSKA (reference sequence).